Listed below are T cell receptor beta chains from one sample, sequenced in a study of blood T cell repertoires in COVID-19. The repertoire was sequenced with immunoSEQ multiplex PCR; TCRdb's copy has only in-frame clones and lacks some. Here the sample spans 270,000 or so clones, around 85% being singletons. The sequenced sample was peripheral blood. The receptors here all came from a woman aged 25 to 45 with COVID-19, enrolled during active disease. CDR3s include the opening cysteine and the closing phenylalanine or tryptophan. The size field is filled for only some rows; it gives once, few, many or a size class.

V | size | CDR3
TRBV4-2 | NA | CASSQDGPGLAGGRETQYF
TRBV29-1 | NA | CSVKGALYTEAFF
TRBV7-2 | NA | CASTLSGTSPYEQYF
TRBV6-5 | NA | CASIVTGVYNEQFF
TRBV19 | NA | CASSFRTGIMNTEAFF
TRBV5-4 | few | CASSAKPLAGRTDTQYF
TRBV2 | NA | CASSETIAGPWRATQYF
TRBV11-2 | NA | CASSLGLRGGFNEQFF
TRBV19 | NA | CASSIGPRGAQYF
TRBV5-1 | NA | CASSLSSSYNSPLHF
TRBV6-5 | NA | CAAGARGSPLHF
TRBV19 | NA | CASSIRQGWETQYF
TRBV3-1/TRBV3-2 | once | CASSQAVEQAGAFF
TRBV29-1 | NA | CSVQGQTIMNTEAFF
TRBV23-1 | once | CASSPQGEKETQYF
TRBV11-3 | NA | CASSPGRTGTNEQFF
TRBV4-1 | NA | CASSLTGAPEAFF
TRBV6-5 | NA | CASTGHNEQFF
TRBV6-5 | once | CASSYSNKGLYGYTF
TRBV27 | few | CASRQRGRSGRTGELFF
TRBV19 | NA | CASSLAENTEAFF